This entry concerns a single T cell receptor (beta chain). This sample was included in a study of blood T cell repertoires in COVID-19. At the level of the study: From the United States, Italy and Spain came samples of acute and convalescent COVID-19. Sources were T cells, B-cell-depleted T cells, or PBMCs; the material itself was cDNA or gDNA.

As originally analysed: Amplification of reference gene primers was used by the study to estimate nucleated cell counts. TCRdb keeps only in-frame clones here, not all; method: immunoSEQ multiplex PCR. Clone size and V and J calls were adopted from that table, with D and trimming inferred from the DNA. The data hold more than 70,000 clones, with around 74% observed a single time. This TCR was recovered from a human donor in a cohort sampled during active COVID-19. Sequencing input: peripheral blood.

CDR3 sequence reads: CASSRSSNQETQYF. The CDR3 DNA reads TGTGCCAGCAGCCGCTCGAGCAACCAAGAGACCCAGTACTTC. J is TRBJ2-5 and V is TRBV7-8; D is undetermined. The CDR3 consists of 14 residues. Per germline, CDR1 SGHVS and CDR2 FQNEAQ. The V gene lost 5 bases and the J gene lost 0 bases, with 10 bases spanning the gap.